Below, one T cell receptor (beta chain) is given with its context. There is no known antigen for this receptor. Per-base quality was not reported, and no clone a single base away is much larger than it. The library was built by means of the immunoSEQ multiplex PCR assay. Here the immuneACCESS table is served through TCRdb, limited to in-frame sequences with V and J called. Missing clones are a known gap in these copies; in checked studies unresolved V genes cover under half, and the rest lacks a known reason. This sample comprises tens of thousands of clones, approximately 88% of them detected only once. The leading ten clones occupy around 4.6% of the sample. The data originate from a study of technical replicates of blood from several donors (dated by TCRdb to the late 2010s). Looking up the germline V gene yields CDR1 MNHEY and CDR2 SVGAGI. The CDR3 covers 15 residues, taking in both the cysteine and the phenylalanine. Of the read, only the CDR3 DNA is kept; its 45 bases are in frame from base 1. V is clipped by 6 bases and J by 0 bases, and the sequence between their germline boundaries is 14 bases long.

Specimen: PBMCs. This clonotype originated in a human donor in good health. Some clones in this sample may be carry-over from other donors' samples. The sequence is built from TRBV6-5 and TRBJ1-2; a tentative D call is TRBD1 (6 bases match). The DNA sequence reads TGTGCCAGCAGCCCCGGGACACTTTCTAACTATGGCTACACCTTC. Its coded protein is CASSPGTLSNYGYTF.